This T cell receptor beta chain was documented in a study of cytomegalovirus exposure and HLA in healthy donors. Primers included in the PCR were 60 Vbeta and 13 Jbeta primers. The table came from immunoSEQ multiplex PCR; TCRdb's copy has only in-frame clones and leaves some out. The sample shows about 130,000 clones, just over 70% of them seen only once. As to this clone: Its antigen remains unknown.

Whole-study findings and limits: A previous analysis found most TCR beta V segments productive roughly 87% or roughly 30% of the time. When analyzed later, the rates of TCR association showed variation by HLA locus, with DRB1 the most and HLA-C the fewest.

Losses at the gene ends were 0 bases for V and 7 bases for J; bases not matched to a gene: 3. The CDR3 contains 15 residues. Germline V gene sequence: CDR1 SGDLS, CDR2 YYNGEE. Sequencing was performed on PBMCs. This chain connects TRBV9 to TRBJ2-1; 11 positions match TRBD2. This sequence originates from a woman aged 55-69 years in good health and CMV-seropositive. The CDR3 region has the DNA TGTGCCAGCAGCGTAGTAGCGGGGGGGCCGAATGAGCAGTTCTTC. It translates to CASSVVAGGPNEQFF. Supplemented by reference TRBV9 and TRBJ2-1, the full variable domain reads DSGVTQTPKHLITATGQRVTLRCSPRSGDLSVYWYQQSLDQGLQFLIQYYNGEERAKGNILERFSAQQFPDLHSELNLSSLELGDSALYFCASSVVAGGPNEQFFGPGTRLTVL.